This TCR beta chain came from a study of shared clonotypes between healthy human individuals. Findings and limits, study-wide: The study generally estimated greater richness for naive than memory subsets.

Naive CD45RA+ and memory CD45RA-negative subsets were split from CD4+ cells. Measured with immunoSEQ multiplex PCR; TCRdb has only the in-frame clones, and not every one. The sample holds some 1,600,000 clones; 98% are singletons and the top ten take around 0.47%. Germline V gene data show CDR1 as SGDLS and CDR2 as YYNGEE. Trimming removed 4 bases from V and 0 bases from J; junction bases left unmatched: 3. CDR3 size: 14 residues. As to this clone: The antigen remains unidentified. This specimen includes other DNA sequences encoding the same CDR3.

The source material was naive CD4+ T cells sorted from blood. Regarding subset: CD45RA+ positively selected. The sequence derives from a man aged 25-45 years in good health. The rearrangement uses TRBV9 and TRBJ2-7; 8 bases map to TRBD1. The CDR3 region is CASSRGQGSYEQYF. The CDR3 DNA is TGTGCCAGCAGCCGAGGACAGGGCTCCTACGAGCAGTACTTC.